The 27 T cell receptor beta chains presented below share a single source sample, sequenced in a study of blood T cell repertoires in COVID-19. Clones were sequenced by immunoSEQ multiplex PCR, and TCRdb holds only the in-frame ones, with some missing. The data hold tens of thousands of clones, with about nine tenths observed a single time. The sequencing input was peripheral blood. Source of these receptors: a woman aged 45-65 years in a cohort sampled during active COVID-19.

The CDR3 loop is CASSLAEETQYF. CDR3 sequence (DNA): TGTGCCAGCTCACTGGCAGAAGAGACCCAGTACTTC. The chain recombines TRBV18 with TRBJ2-5; D is unclear. The V end was cut by 4 bases, the J end by 3 bases, with 6 bases between. CDR1 KGHSH and CDR2 LQKENI come from the germline V gene. This CDR3 comprises 12 residues.

V is TRBV10-3 and J is TRBJ2-2; 8 nucleotides agree with TRBD1. The CDR3 consists of 18 residues. V gave up 6 bases and J gave up 4 bases; unmatched junction bases: 16. Germline CDR1 and CDR2: ENHRY and SYGVKD. The CDR3 sequence: CAISPQPSGTGITGELFF. CDR3 coding DNA: TGTGCCATCAGCCCACAGCCTTCCGGGACAGGCATCACCGGGGAGCTGTTTTTT.

The chain employs TRBV19 and TRBJ2-1; possible D gene TRBD1, 6 bases. The CDR3 contains 15 residues. CDR1 LNHDA and CDR2 SQIVND come from the germline V gene (reference sequence). The germline V and J ends were trimmed by 3 bases and 4 bases, with 13 bases remaining between them. CDR3 loop: CASSMSGHTYNEQFF. DNA for the CDR3: TGTGCCAGTAGTATGTCGGGACATACTTACAATGAGCAGTTCTTC.

This rearrangement joins TRBV3-1 (or the pseudogene TRBV3-2) to TRBJ2-4; D is unclear. Germline V CDR1 and CDR2: LGHDT, YNNKEL (reference sequence). The CDR3 covers 12 residues. Trimming took 1 base from V and 6 from J, leaving 4 bases between them. The chain's CDR3 is CASSQGPNIQYF. The CDR3 nucleotides read TGTGCCAGCAGCCAAGGGCCAAACATTCAGTACTTC.

The V call is TRBV5-1, the J call TRBJ1-1, with 8 positions matching TRBD1. The CDR3 consists of 13 residues. The ends lost 5 bases at V and 1 base at J; junction bases unmatched: 1. Germline V gives CDR1 SGHRS, CDR2 YFSETQ. The CDR3 is CASRQGGNTEAFF. Here the CDR3 DNA reads TGCGCCAGCAGACAGGGGGGGAACACTGAAGCTTTCTTT.

The chain uses TRBV29-1 and TRBJ2-1; 9 positions agree with TRBD1. Germline V gene sequence: CDR1 SQVTM, CDR2 ANQGSEA. V was pared by 3 bases and J by 3 bases, with 3 bases of the junction left unmatched. This CDR3 has 14 amino acids. CDR3 loop: CSVEVTGGYNEQFF. As DNA, the CDR3 is TGCAGCGTTGAGGTGACAGGGGGCTACAATGAGCAGTTCTTC.

This clone was seen a single time. The chain links TRBV19 to TRBJ2-1, with D perhaps matching TRBD2 (7 bases). The V end lost 11 bases, the J end lost 2 bases, and 16 bases lay between the germline ends. Germline CDR1 and CDR2: LNHDA and SQIVND (reference sequence). The CDR3 spans 14 residues. The CDR3 spells CACRRGGTYNEQFF. In DNA form, the CDR3 reads TGTGCCTGCAGGAGGGGGGGAACCTACAATGAGCAGTTCTTC. Full variable domain (rest looked up from reference TRBV19 and TRBJ2-1): DGGITQSPKYLFRKEGQNVTLSCEQNLNHDAMYWYRQDPGQGLRLIYYSQIVNDFQKGDIAEGYSVSREKKESFPLTVTSAQKNPTAFYLCACRRGGTYNEQFFGPGTRLTVL.

The chain's CDR3 is CASSPPGTGYSYEQYF. The CDR3 nucleotides read TGTGCCAGCTCACCACCCGGGACAGGATACTCCTACGAGCAGTACTTC. V gene TRBV18 combines with J gene TRBJ2-7; 8 bases agree with TRBD1. The germline gives CDR1 KGHSH, CDR2 LQKENI. V lost 0 bases and J lost 0; bases outside the gene matches: 4. The CDR3 has 16 amino acids.

J is TRBJ2-3 and V is TRBV5-1; a weak D match, TRBD2 (6 bases). The CDR3 runs to 15 residues. Germline CDR1 is SGHRS and CDR2 is YFSETQ. V gave up 0 bases and J gave up 3 bases, with 11 bases separating them. This chain's CDR3 is CASSLAGSVTDTQYF. For the CDR3, the DNA is TGCGCCAGCAGCTTGGCCGGGAGCGTGACAGATACGCAGTATTTT.

The table lists this clone with a few counts. This chain joins TRBV7-9 and TRBJ1-1; D not certain. The CDR3 loop spans 11 amino acids. V lost 4 bases to trimming and J lost 11 bases, with 11 bases between them. Looked up from germline, CDR1 is SEHNR and CDR2 is FQNEAQ (reference sequence). The CDR3 here is CASSSTIAAFF. DNA for the CDR3: TGTGCCAGCAGCTCTACGATCGCGGCTTTCTTT.

This chain connects TRBV7-9 to TRBJ2-1; weak D call: TRBD1 (6 bases). The CDR3 covers 18 residues. V was trimmed by 0 bases and J by 7 bases, leaving 22 bases between them. CDR1 and CDR2 (germline): SEHNR, FQNEAQ (reference sequence). This CDR3 is CASSLAGAWSAQINEQFF. Written as DNA, the CDR3 is TGTGCCAGCAGCTTAGCGGGGGCATGGTCAGCCCAAATAAATGAGCAGTTCTTC. Together with reference TRBV7-9 and TRBJ2-1, the CDR3 gives the full variable domain: DTGVSQNPRHKITKRGQNVTFRCDPISEHNRLYWYRQTLGQGPEFLTYFQNEAQLEKSRLLSDRFSAERPKGSFSTLEIQRTEQGDSAMYLCASSLAGAWSAQINEQFFGPGTRLTVL.

The rearrangement links TRBV20-1 to TRBJ2-3; 8 bases line up with TRBD1. The CDR3 covers 14 residues. Losses at the gene ends were 3 bases for V and 3 bases for J; bases not matched to a gene: 5. CDR1 is DFQATT and CDR2 is SNEGSKA in the germline V gene (reference sequence). The CDR3 sequence: CSASRRQGTDTQYF. Here the CDR3 DNA reads TGCAGTGCTAGTAGGCGACAGGGGACAGATACGCAGTATTTT.

This clone has a single count. The V and J genes are TRBV28 and TRBJ1-5; TRBD1 is a possible D gene (5 bases). CDR1 MDHEN and CDR2 SYDVKM come from the germline V gene. V gave up 6 bases and J gave up 2 bases, with 14 bases separating them. The CDR3 runs to 15 residues. The CDR3 sequence is CASSLPGYGNQPQHF. DNA for the CDR3: TGTGCCAGCAGCCTCCCAGGGTATGGCAATCAGCCCCAGCATTTT.

The gene calls are TRBV5-1 and TRBJ2-7; TRBD1 matches at 11 bases. The CDR3 is made up of 15 amino acids. In germline, CDR1 is SGHRS, CDR2 YFSETQ. After removal of 5 bases from V and 3 bases from J, the junction contained 7 bases not matched to a gene. CDR3 DNA sequence: TGCGCCAGCAGGACCGGGACAGGGGGGAACTACGAGCAGTACTTC. Translated: CASRTGTGGNYEQYF.

J is TRBJ2-7 and V is TRBV6-5; tentatively, D is TRBD1 (5 bases). Trimming took 6 bases from V and 2 from J, leaving 14 bases between them. Germline V CDR1 and CDR2: MNHEY, SVGAGI. The CDR3 spans 14 residues. The CDR3 loop is CASSPNDRPYEQYF. Written as DNA, the CDR3 is TGTGCCAGCAGCCCCAATGACAGACCCTACGAGCAGTACTTC.

J is TRBJ2-3 and V is TRBV6-4, with D perhaps TRBD2 (6 bases). The CDR3 is made up of 14 amino acids. V lost 6 bases and J 4 bases, leaving 14 bases between the germline ends. CDR1 is MRHNA, CDR2 SNTAGT, per germline. CDR3: CASSLTSSPDTQYF. In DNA form, the CDR3 reads TGTGCCAGCAGCCTAACTAGCTCTCCAGATACGCAGTATTTT.

The V and J genes are TRBV7-9 and TRBJ2-1; 7 nucleotides match TRBD1. In germline, CDR1 is SEHNR, CDR2 FQNEAQ (reference sequence). V lost 5 bases, J lost 9 bases, and 7 bases stayed unmatched. The CDR3 sequence is 13 residues long. CDR3 coding DNA: TGTGCCAGCAGCCTCGACAGGGTGGGTGAGCAGTTCTTC. This encodes CASSLDRVGEQFF.

This chain joins TRBV7-9 and TRBJ1-1; D might be TRBD1 (6 bases). CDR1 and CDR2 from the germline V gene are SEHNR and FQNEAQ (reference sequence). Trimming removed 4 bases at V and 1 base at J, with 16 bases between. CDR3 size: 16 residues. In DNA form, the CDR3 reads TGTGCCAGCAGCTCCACCCAGACAGGTTGGAACACTGAAGCTTTCTTT. It encodes CASSSTQTGWNTEAFF.

This sequence joins TRBV3-1 (or the pseudogene TRBV3-2) and TRBJ2-5; a weak D match, TRBD1 (6 bases). Germline V gene sequence: CDR1 LGHDT, CDR2 YNNKEL (reference sequence). The CDR3 covers 13 residues. V was pared by 6 bases and J by 5 bases, with 13 bases between. CDR3 sequence: CASRIRGSETQYF. CDR3 DNA: TGTGCCAGCAGAATCAGGGGATCGGAGACCCAGTACTTC.

The genes are TRBV4-1 and TRBJ1-5, with D perhaps matching TRBD1 (6 bases). The CDR3 spans 14 residues. Germline-derived CDR1 and CDR2 are MGHRA and YSYEKL. V was cut by 4 bases and J by 4 bases, with 11 bases left in between. CDR3 coding DNA: TGCGCCAGCAGCCCGGACAGTACTAATCAGCCCCAGCATTTT. Encoded protein: CASSPDSTNQPQHF.

This clone has just one count. CDR3 in amino acids: CAISLGRGHEQYF. CDR3 coding DNA: TGTGCCATCAGCCTCGGCCGCGGCCACGAGCAGTACTTC. The genes are TRBV10-3 and TRBJ2-7, with D unclear. The CDR3 contains 13 residues. Germline V lookup: CDR1 ENHRY, CDR2 SYGVKD. The ends were cut back, 6 bases at V and 5 bases at J, with 14 bases in the middle.

The chain links TRBV19 to TRBJ1-5; D might be TRBD1 (6 bases). CDR3 length: 14 amino acids. Trimming removed 5 bases at V and 5 bases at J, with 13 bases between. CDR1 is LNHDA, CDR2 SQIVND, per germline (reference sequence). CDR3 in amino acids: CASSAQGRYQPQHF. The CDR3 coding sequence is TGTGCCAGTAGTGCACAGGGTAGGTATCAGCCCCAGCATTTT.

This clone appeared a single time. The rearrangement uses TRBV3-1 (or the pseudogene TRBV3-2) and TRBJ1-3, with D maybe TRBD1 (5 bases). The CDR3 runs to 13 residues. V gave up 6 bases and J gave up 0 bases, with 6 bases separating them. CDR1 LGHDT and CDR2 YNNKEL come from the germline V gene (reference sequence). This chain's CDR3 is CASSRGSGNTIYF. The DNA for the CDR3 is TGTGCCAGCAGTAGGGGCTCTGGAAACACCATATATTTT.

The rearrangement uses TRBV10-3 and TRBJ2-1; TRBD2 matches at 10 bases. In germline, CDR1 is ENHRY, CDR2 SYGVKD. This CDR3 contains 19 residues. V lost 6 bases and J lost 2; bases outside the gene matches: 16. The CDR3: CAISSPGEPGTSAYNEQFF. The CDR3 region has the DNA TGTGCCATCAGCTCCCCTGGGGAACCCGGGACTAGCGCCTACAATGAGCAGTTCTTC.

This clone was seen a few times. V gene TRBV6-2 or TRBV6-3 combines with J gene TRBJ1-5, with 9 bases matching TRBD1. After removal of 5 bases from V and 7 bases from J, the junction contained 6 bases not matched to a gene. This CDR3 has 14 residues. The germline V gene encodes CDR1 MNHEY and CDR2 SVGEGT. CDR3 DNA sequence: TGTGCCAGCAGTACAAGGGACAGGGAACAGCCCCAGCATTTT. This gives the protein CASSTRDREQPQHF.

The chain recombines TRBV5-1 with TRBJ2-5; TRBD2 aligns across 7 bases. The CDR3 runs to 14 residues. CDR1 and CDR2 (germline): SGHRS, YFSETQ. J lost 5 bases, V lost 2 bases, and 6 bases had no gene match. CDR3 residues: CASSFLGGEETQYF. DNA for the CDR3: TGCGCCAGCAGCTTCTTGGGGGGGGAGGAGACCCAGTACTTC. Filled out from reference TRBV5-1 and TRBJ2-5, the complete variable domain reads KAGVTQTPRYLIKTRGQQVTLSCSPISGHRSVSWYQQTPGQGLQFLFEYFSETQRNKGNFPGRFSGRQFSNSRSEMNVSTLELGDSALYLCASSFLGGEETQYFGPGTRLLVL.

Worth noting for this clone: A junction boundary mismatches the germline segment, possibly from a read error. The CDR3: CASRQGVPGQGQSPLHF. The DNA for the CDR3 is TGCGCCAGCAGGCAAGGGGTACCGGGACAGGGTCAATCACCCCTCCACTTT. This sequence joins TRBV4-1 and TRBJ1-6; 9 bases align to TRBD1. There are 17 residues in the CDR3. Germline lookup yields CDR1 MGHRA and CDR2 YSYEKL.